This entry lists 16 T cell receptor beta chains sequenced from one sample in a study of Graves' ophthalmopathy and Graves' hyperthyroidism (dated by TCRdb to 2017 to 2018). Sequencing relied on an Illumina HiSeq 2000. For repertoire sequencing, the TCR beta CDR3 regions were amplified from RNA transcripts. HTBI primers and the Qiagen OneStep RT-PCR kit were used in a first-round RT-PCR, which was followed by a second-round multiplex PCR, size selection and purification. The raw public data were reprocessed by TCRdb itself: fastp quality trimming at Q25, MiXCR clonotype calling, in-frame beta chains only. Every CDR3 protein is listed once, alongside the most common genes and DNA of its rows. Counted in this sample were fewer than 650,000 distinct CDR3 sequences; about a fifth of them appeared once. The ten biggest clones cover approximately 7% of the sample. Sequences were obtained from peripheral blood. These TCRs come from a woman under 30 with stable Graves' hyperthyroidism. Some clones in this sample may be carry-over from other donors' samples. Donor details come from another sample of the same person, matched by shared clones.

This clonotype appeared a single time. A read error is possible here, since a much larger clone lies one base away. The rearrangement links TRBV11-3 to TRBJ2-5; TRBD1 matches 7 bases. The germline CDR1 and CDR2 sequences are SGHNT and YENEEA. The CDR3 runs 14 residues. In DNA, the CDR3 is TGTGCCAGCAGCTTAAACAGGGGATCGGAGACCAAGTACTTC. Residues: CASSLNRGSETKYF.

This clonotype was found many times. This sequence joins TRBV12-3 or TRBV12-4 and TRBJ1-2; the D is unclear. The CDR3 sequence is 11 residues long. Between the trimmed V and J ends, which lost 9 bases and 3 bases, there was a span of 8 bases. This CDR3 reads CASSADYGYTF. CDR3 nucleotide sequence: TGTGCCAGTTCCGCTGACTATGGCTACACCTTC.

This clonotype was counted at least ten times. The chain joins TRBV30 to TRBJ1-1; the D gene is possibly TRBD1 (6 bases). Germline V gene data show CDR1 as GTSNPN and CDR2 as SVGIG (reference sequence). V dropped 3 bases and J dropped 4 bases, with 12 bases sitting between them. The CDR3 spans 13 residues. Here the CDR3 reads CAWSRGGTTEAFF. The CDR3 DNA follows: TGTGCCTGGAGCAGGGGAGGGACCACTGAAGCTTTCTTT.

This chain's CDR3 is CASSNPYLGNYGYTF. CDR3 nucleotide sequence: TGTGCCAGCAGTAACCCCTACCTGGGTAACTATGGCTACACCTTC. This rearrangement joins TRBV12-3 or TRBV12-4 to TRBJ1-2; D unclear. Between the trimmed V and J ends, which lost 5 bases and 1 base, there was a span of 14 bases. The CDR3 length is 15 residues.

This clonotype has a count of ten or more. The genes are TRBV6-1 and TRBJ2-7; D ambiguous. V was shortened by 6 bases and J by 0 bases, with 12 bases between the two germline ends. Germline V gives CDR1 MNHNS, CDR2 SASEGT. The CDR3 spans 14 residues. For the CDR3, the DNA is TGTGCCAGCAGATCGACATACCACTCCTACGAGCAGTACTTC. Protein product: CASRSTYHSYEQYF.

This CDR3 is CASSFLAGGPSSYEQYF. The DNA of the CDR3 is TGTGCCAGCAGCTTCCTAGCGGGAGGTCCAAGCTCCTACGAGCAGTACTTC. This sequence joins TRBV11-1 and TRBJ2-7; 11 nucleotides match TRBD2. CDR1 and CDR2 (germline): SGHAT, FQDESV (reference sequence). CDR3 length equals 17 residues. Trimming took 3 bases from V and 0 from J; bases not matched to a gene: 7.

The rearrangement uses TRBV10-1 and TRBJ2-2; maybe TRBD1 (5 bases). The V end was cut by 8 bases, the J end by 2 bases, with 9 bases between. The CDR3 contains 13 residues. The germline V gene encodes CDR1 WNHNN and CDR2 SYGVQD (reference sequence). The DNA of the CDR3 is TGCGCCAGCGGCGACAGAAACACCGGGGAGCTGTTTTTT. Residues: CASGDRNTGELFF.

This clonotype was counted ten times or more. CDR3 sequence (DNA): TGTGCCAGCCGGGGAGCTCCCAGCGAGACCCAGTACTTC. This gives the protein CASRGAPSETQYF. This sequence joins TRBV6-1 and TRBJ2-5, with D possibly TRBD2 on 5 matching bases. The germline gives CDR1 MNHNS, CDR2 SASEGT. Trimming stripped 8 bases from V and 5 bases from J, with 15 bases between. The CDR3 contains 13 residues.

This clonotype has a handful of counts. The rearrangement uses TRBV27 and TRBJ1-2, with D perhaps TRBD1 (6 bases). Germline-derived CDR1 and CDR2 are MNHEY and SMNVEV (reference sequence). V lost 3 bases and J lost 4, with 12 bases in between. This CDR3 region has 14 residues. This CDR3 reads CASSFRQTGYGYTF. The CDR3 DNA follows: TGTGCCAGCAGTTTCCGACAGACAGGCTATGGCTACACCTTC.

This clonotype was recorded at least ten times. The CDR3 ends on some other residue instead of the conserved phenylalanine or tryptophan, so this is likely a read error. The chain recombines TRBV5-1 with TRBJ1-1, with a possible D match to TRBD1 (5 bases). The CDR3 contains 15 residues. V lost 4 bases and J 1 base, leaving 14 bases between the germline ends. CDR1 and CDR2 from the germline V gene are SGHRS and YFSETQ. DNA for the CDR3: TGCGCCAGCAGCAGATCGGGACTGTCGAACACTGAAGCTTTCTCT. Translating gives CASSRSGLSNTEAFS.

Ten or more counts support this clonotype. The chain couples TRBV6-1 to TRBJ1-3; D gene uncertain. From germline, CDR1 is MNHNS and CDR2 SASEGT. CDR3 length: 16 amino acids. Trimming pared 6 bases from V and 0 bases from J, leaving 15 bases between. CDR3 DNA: TGTGCCAGCAGCCGTCTTCGGGCAGACTCTGGAAACACCATATATTTT. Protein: CASSRLRADSGNTIYF.

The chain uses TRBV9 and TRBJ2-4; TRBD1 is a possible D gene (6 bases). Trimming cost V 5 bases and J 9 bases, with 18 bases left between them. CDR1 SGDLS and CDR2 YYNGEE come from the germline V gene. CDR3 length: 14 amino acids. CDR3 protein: CASSPSGQSPIQYF. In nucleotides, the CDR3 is TGTGCCAGCAGTCCCTCCGGACAGTCTCCCATTCAGTACTTC.

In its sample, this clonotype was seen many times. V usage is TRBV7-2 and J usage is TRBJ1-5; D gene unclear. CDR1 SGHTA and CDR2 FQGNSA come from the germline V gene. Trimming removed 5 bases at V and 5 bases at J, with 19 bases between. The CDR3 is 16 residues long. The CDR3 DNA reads TGTGCCAGCAGCACAAAGAAAGCGGGGTGGGATCAGCCCCAGCATTTT. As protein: CASSTKKAGWDQPQHF.

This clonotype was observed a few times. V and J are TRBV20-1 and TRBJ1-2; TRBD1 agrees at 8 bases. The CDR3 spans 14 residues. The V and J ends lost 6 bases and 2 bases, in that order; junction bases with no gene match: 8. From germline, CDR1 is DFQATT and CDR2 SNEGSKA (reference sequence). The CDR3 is CSAHTGGANYGYTF. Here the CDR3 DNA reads TGCAGTGCGCATACAGGGGGGGCGAACTATGGCTACACCTTC.

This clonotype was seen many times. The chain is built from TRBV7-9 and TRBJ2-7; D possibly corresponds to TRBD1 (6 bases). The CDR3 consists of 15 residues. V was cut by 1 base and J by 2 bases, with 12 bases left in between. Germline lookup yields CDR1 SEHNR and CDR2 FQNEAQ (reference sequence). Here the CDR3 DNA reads TGTGCCAGCAGCTTAGGGGGGACAACGACCTACGAGCAGTACTTC. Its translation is CASSLGGTTTYEQYF.

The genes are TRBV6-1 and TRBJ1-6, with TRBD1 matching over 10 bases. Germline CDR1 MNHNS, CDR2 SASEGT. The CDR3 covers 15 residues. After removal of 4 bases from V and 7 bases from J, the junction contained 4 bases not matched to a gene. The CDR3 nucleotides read TGTGCCAGCAGTGCCGACAGGGGGCTCAATTCACCCCTCCACTTT. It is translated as CASSADRGLNSPLHF.